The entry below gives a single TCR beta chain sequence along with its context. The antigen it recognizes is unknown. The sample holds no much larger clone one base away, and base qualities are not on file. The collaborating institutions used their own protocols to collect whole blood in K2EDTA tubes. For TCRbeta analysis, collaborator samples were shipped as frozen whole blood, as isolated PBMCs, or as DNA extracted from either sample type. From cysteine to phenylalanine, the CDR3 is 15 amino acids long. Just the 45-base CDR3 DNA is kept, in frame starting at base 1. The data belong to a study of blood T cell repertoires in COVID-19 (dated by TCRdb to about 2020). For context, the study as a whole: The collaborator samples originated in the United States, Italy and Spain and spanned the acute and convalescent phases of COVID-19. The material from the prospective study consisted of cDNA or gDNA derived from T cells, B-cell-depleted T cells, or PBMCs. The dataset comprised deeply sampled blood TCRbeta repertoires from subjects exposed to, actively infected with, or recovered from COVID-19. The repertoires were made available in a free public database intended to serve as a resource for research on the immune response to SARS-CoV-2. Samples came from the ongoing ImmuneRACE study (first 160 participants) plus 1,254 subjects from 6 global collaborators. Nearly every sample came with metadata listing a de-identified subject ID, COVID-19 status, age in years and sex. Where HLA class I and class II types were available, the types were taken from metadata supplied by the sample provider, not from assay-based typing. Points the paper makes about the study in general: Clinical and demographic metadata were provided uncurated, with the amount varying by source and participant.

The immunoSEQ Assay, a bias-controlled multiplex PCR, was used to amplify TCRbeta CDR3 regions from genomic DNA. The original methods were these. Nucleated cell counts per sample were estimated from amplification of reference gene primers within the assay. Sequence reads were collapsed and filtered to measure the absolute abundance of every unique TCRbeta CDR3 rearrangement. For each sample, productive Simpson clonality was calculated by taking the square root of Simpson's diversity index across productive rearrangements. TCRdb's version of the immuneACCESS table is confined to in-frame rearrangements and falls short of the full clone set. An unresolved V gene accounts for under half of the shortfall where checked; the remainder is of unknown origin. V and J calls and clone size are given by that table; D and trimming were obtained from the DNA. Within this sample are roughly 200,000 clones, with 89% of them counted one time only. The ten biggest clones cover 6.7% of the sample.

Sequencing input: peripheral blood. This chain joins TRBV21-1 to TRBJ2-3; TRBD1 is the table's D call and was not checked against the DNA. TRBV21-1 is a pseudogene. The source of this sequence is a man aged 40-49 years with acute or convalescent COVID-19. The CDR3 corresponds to CASGGDRGRRDTQYF. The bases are TGTGCCAGCGGGGGGGACAGGGGGCGAAGAGATACGCAGTATTTT.